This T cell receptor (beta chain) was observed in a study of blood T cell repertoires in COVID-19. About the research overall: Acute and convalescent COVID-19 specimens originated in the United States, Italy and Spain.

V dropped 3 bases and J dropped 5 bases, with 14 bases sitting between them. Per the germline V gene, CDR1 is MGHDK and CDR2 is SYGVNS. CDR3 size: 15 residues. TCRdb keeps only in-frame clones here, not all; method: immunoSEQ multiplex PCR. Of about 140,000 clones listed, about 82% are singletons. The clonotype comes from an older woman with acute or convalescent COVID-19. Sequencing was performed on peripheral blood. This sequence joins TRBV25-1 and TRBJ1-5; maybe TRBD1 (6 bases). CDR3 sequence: CASSDTRQVDQPQHF. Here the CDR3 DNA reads TGTGCCAGCAGTGACACTCGACAGGTAGATCAGCCCCAGCATTTT.